The 10 T cell receptor beta chains below come from one sample, sequenced in a study of shared clonotypes between healthy human individuals. TCRdb's table, derived via immunoSEQ multiplex PCR, lists solely in-frame clones and lacks some. The sample lists approximately 2.4 million clones, nearly 97% occurring once. Sequenced input: naive CD4+ T cells sorted from blood. Subset in this sample: CD45RA+ positively selected. These receptors were taken from a man in his late teens or twenties in good health.

The gene calls are TRBV19 and TRBJ1-6; D possibly corresponds to TRBD1 (6 bases). Germline CDR1 LNHDA, CDR2 SQIVND (reference sequence). V gave up 4 bases and J gave up 10 bases, with 11 bases separating them. The CDR3 covers 13 residues. CDR3 protein: CASSNRDTSPLHF. The CDR3 nucleotides are TGTGCCAGTAGTAACAGGGATACGTCACCCCTCCACTTT.

J is TRBJ2-1 and V is TRBV30; D gene ambiguous. Trimming took off 0 bases at V and 5 bases at J, with 5 bases between the two ends. Germline lookup yields CDR1 GTSNPN and CDR2 SVGIG (reference sequence). This CDR3 spans 12 amino acids. CDR3 sequence: CAWSVVNNEQFF. DNA for the CDR3: TGTGCCTGGAGTGTTGTGAACAATGAGCAGTTCTTC.

For this clone: The same CDR3 arises from other DNA sequences in this sample as well. The rearrangement links TRBV18 to TRBJ2-2, with 7 bases fitting TRBD1. This CDR3 is built from 16 residues. J was trimmed by 0 bases and V by 3 bases; bases with no gene match: 4. CDR1 is KGHSH and CDR2 is LQKENI in the germline V gene. CDR3 nucleotides: TGTGCCAGCTCACCGAGACAGGGTTCGAACACCGGGGAGCTGTTTTTT. It encodes CASSPRQGSNTGELFF.

This chain uses TRBV25-1 with TRBJ1-2, with a tentative D call TRBD1 (5 bases). The CDR3 loop spans 12 amino acids. V lost 1 base, J lost 8 bases, and 8 bases lay in between. The germline V gene encodes CDR1 MGHDK and CDR2 SYGVNS. The CDR3 here is CASSEWGTGYTF. CDR3 bases: TGTGCCAGCAGTGAATGGGGGACGGGCTACACCTTC.

The chain is built from TRBV30 and TRBJ1-1; 9 bases are shared with TRBD1. This CDR3 comprises 14 residues. From germline, CDR1 is GTSNPN and CDR2 SVGIG (reference sequence). After removal of 0 bases from V and 4 bases from J, the junction contained 3 bases not matched to a gene. Here the CDR3 reads CAWSVTGGGTEAFF. In DNA form, the CDR3 reads TGTGCCTGGAGTGTTACAGGGGGCGGCACTGAAGCTTTCTTT.

A word on this clone: This same CDR3 is encoded by further DNA sequences in the sample. The genes are TRBV18 and TRBJ2-5; the D is unclear. The CDR3 consists of 13 residues. V dropped 2 bases and J dropped 1 base, with 5 bases sitting between them. Germline V CDR1 and CDR2: KGHSH, LQKENI. The CDR3 here is CASSPGPQETQYF. The CDR3 DNA reads TGTGCCAGCTCACCAGGGCCCCAAGAGACCCAGTACTTC. Looking up the rest from reference TRBV18 and TRBJ2-5 gives the full variable domain: NAGVMQNPRHLVRRRGQEARLRCSPMKGHSHVYWYRQLPEEGLKFMVYLQKENIIDESGMPKERFSAEFPKEGPSILRIQQVVRGDSAAYFCASSPGPQETQYFGPGTRLLVL.

The genes are TRBV10-3 and TRBJ1-2; D uncertain. The CDR3 is 14 amino acids. The V and J ends lost 0 bases and 8 bases respectively, with 13 bases between them. Germline values: CDR1 ENHRY, CDR2 SYGVKD. In DNA, the CDR3 is TGTGCCATCAGTGAGTCAAGGGCCTTAGAGGGCTACACCTTC. This translates into CAISESRALEGYTF.

The chain is built from TRBV5-1 and TRBJ1-6; perhaps TRBD1 as D (6 bases). The CDR3 has 15 amino acids. Germline V gene data show CDR1 as SGHRS and CDR2 as YFSETQ. Trimming pared 3 bases from V and 2 bases from J, leaving 9 bases between. CDR3 residues: CASSYRDPYNSPLHF. CDR3 coding DNA: TGCGCCAGCAGCTACAGGGACCCCTATAATTCACCCCTCCACTTT.

The J gene is TRBJ2-2, the V gene TRBV7-9, with D hard to call. Germline V gives CDR1 SEHNR, CDR2 FQNEAQ (reference sequence). The CDR3 runs 11 residues. Trimming took off 2 bases at V and 8 bases at J, with 3 bases between the two ends. CDR3 sequence (DNA): TGTGCCAGCAGCTTAATGGGGGAGCTGTTTTTT. It is translated as CASSLMGELFF. Based on the CDR3 plus reference TRBV7-9 and TRBJ2-2, the full variable domain is DTGVSQNPRHKITKRGQNVTFRCDPISEHNRLYWYRQTLGQGPEFLTYFQNEAQLEKSRLLSDRFSAERPKGSFSTLEIQRTEQGDSAMYLCASSLMGELFFGEGSRLTVL.

This sequence joins TRBV29-1 and TRBJ2-5; 12 positions match TRBD2. The V gene's germline CDR1 is SQVTM and CDR2 ANQGSEA. Trimming cost V 6 bases and J 4 bases; bases outside gene matches: 6. There are 14 residues in the CDR3. The DNA for the CDR3 is TGCAGCGTGGAACTAGCGGGAGGTGTAGAGACCCAGTACTTC. It specifies CSVELAGGVETQYF.